This is a list of T cell receptor beta chains from one sample in a study of blood T cell repertoires in COVID-19. This table comes from immunoSEQ multiplex PCR, and its TCRdb copy is limited to in-frame clones, with some not included. The sample has about 220,000 clones, 70% to 90% seen once. Sequenced sample: peripheral blood. The origin of the receptors is a man aged 50-60 years who had recovered from COVID-19. CDR3s include the opening cysteine and the closing phenylalanine or tryptophan. Fields, in order: V gene, J gene, clone size, D gene, CDR3 protein, CDR3 DNA. The D gene is left open where the match is weak. Not all rows give a size; the values are once, few, many and, for expanded clones, a class.

V gene: TRBV29-1; J gene: TRBJ2-1; clone size: .; D gene: TRBD1; CDR3 protein: CSVVGQGVINEQFF; CDR3 DNA: TGCAGCGTTGTTGGACAGGGCGTTATAAATGAGCAGTTCTTC
V gene: TRBV28; J gene: TRBJ2-7; clone size: .; D gene: .; CDR3 protein: CASSPGQRYEQYF; CDR3 DNA: TGTGCCAGCAGCCCCGGACAGAGGTACGAGCAGTACTTC
V gene: TRBV30; J gene: TRBJ2-7; clone size: few; D gene: .; CDR3 protein: CACSEGAPQYF; CDR3 DNA: TGTGCCTGCTCCGAGGGAGCGCCGCAGTACTTC
V gene: TRBV18; J gene: TRBJ2-1; clone size: few; D gene: .; CDR3 protein: CASLEGLSYNEQFF; CDR3 DNA: TGTGCCAGCCTTGAAGGACTATCCTACAATGAGCAGTTCTTC
V gene: TRBV4-1; J gene: TRBJ2-1; clone size: once; D gene: TRBD2; CDR3 protein: CASSRFLAGVGNEQFF; CDR3 DNA: TGCGCCAGCAGCCGCTTTTTAGCGGGAGTGGGAAATGAGCAGTTCTTC
V gene: TRBV19; J gene: TRBJ2-4; clone size: .; D gene: .; CDR3 protein: CASSRTPQGGDIQYF; CDR3 DNA: TGTGCCAGTAGCCGAACACCGCAGGGGGGAGACATTCAGTACTTC
V gene: TRBV7-2; J gene: TRBJ2-2; clone size: .; D gene: TRBD2; CDR3 protein: CASRSNSGISGELFF; CDR3 DNA: TGTGCCAGCAGAAGCAATAGCGGGATCAGCGGGGAGCTGTTTTTT
V gene: TRBV2; J gene: TRBJ1-1; clone size: .; D gene: .; CDR3 protein: CASRTETENTEAFF; CDR3 DNA: TGTGCCAGCAGGACGGAGACAGAGAACACTGAAGCTTTCTTT
V gene: TRBV5-1; J gene: TRBJ2-5; clone size: .; D gene: .; CDR3 protein: CASSLQRQETQYF; CDR3 DNA: TGCGCCAGCAGCTTACAGAGACAAGAGACCCAGTACTTC
V gene: TRBV27; J gene: TRBJ2-2; clone size: .; D gene: TRBD1; CDR3 protein: CASSLGPGQTNTGELFF; CDR3 DNA: TGTGCCAGCAGTTTAGGGCCGGGACAGACGAACACCGGGGAGCTGTTTTTT
V gene: TRBV6-5; J gene: TRBJ1-2; clone size: .; D gene: .; CDR3 protein: CASSSWDTNGYTF; CDR3 DNA: TGTGCCAGCAGTTCCTGGGACACGAATGGCTACACCTTC
V gene: TRBV19; J gene: TRBJ2-4; clone size: .; D gene: .; CDR3 protein: CASSGVGGGAKNIQYF; CDR3 DNA: TGTGCCAGTAGTGGCGTGGGCGGCGGGGCCAAAAACATTCAGTACTTC
V gene: TRBV28; J gene: TRBJ2-7; clone size: .; D gene: TRBD1; CDR3 protein: CASSTGTGSYEQYF; CDR3 DNA: TGTGCCAGCAGCACCGGGACAGGGTCCTACGAGCAGTACTTC
V gene: TRBV6-1; J gene: TRBJ1-1; clone size: .; D gene: .; CDR3 protein: CASSEQALTFNTEAFF; CDR3 DNA: TGTGCCAGCAGTGAACAGGCTCTCACCTTCAACACTGAAGCTTTCTTT
V gene: TRBV28; J gene: TRBJ1-5; clone size: once; D gene: .; CDR3 protein: CASSLQGLGNQPQHF; CDR3 DNA: TGTGCCAGCAGTCTACAGGGCCTCGGCAATCAGCCCCAGCATTTT
V gene: TRBV11-2; J gene: TRBJ2-7; clone size: .; D gene: TRBD1; CDR3 protein: CASSLRQGWEQYF; CDR3 DNA: TGTGCCAGCAGCTTAAGACAGGGCTGGGAGCAGTACTTC
V gene: TRBV28; J gene: TRBJ1-2; clone size: .; D gene: TRBD1; CDR3 protein: CASRYRGRADYGYTF; CDR3 DNA: TGTGCCAGCAGATACAGGGGGCGGGCTGACTATGGCTACACCTTC
V gene: TRBV7-2; J gene: TRBJ2-7; clone size: .; D gene: TRBD1; CDR3 protein: CASSLWGQGSYEQYF; CDR3 DNA: TGTGCCAGCAGCTTATGGGGACAGGGATCCTACGAGCAGTACTTC
V gene: TRBV5-1; J gene: TRBJ2-1; clone size: .; D gene: .; CDR3 protein: CASSPPGAEQFF; CDR3 DNA: TGCGCCAGCAGCCCCCCTGGAGCTGAGCAGTTCTTC
V gene: TRBV4-1; J gene: TRBJ2-7; clone size: .; D gene: .; CDR3 protein: CASRHLGVNGEQYF; CDR3 DNA: TGCGCCAGCAGACACCTAGGGGTTAATGGAGAGCAGTACTTC
V gene: TRBV5-1; J gene: TRBJ2-7; clone size: .; D gene: TRBD1; CDR3 protein: CASSPPGTGVTEQYF; CDR3 DNA: TGCGCCAGCAGCCCACCCGGGACAGGGGTTACCGAGCAGTACTTC
V gene: TRBV27; J gene: TRBJ2-1; clone size: .; D gene: .; CDR3 protein: CASSFVRSSYNEQFF; CDR3 DNA: TGTGCCAGCAGTTTCGTGCGGAGCTCCTACAATGAGCAGTTCTTC
V gene: TRBV2; J gene: TRBJ2-1; clone size: .; D gene: .; CDR3 protein: CASSRRTSPPNNEQFF; CDR3 DNA: TGTGCCAGCTCTCGTCGGACTTCACCGCCCAACAATGAGCAGTTCTTC
V gene: TRBV27; J gene: TRBJ2-7; clone size: .; D gene: TRBD1; CDR3 protein: CASSTRDRPSGEQYF; CDR3 DNA: TGTGCCAGCAGTACCCGGGACAGACCGAGCGGCGAGCAGTACTTC
V gene: TRBV7-2; J gene: TRBJ2-5; clone size: .; D gene: .; CDR3 protein: CASSLELQETQYF; CDR3 DNA: TGTGCCAGCAGCTTAGAGCTCCAAGAGACCCAGTACTTC
V gene: TRBV27; J gene: TRBJ2-5; clone size: .; D gene: .; CDR3 protein: CASSSPLGGGGETQYF; CDR3 DNA: TGTGCCAGCAGTTCCCCTCTGGGGGGAGGGGGTGAGACCCAGTACTTC
V gene: TRBV20-1; J gene: TRBJ2-7; clone size: .; D gene: TRBD2; CDR3 protein: CSVAGDYEQYF; CDR3 DNA: TGCAGTGTAGCGGGCGACTACGAGCAGTACTTC
V gene: TRBV7-8; J gene: TRBJ2-2; clone size: .; D gene: .; CDR3 protein: CASSLNRATTGELFF; CDR3 DNA: TGTGCCAGCAGCCTAAACAGGGCTACCACCGGGGAGCTGTTTTTT
V gene: TRBV15; J gene: TRBJ1-1; clone size: .; D gene: .; CDR3 protein: CATSRDSVITEAFF; CDR3 DNA: TGTGCCACCAGCAGAGATTCAGTTATCACTGAAGCTTTCTTT
V gene: TRBV25-1; J gene: TRBJ2-7; clone size: .; D gene: .; CDR3 protein: CASSEYLPEQYF; CDR3 DNA: TGTGCCAGCAGTGAATACCTACCCGAGCAGTACTTC
V gene: TRBV18; J gene: TRBJ2-5; clone size: .; D gene: TRBD2; CDR3 protein: CASSPLPGLAGERAETQYF; CDR3 DNA: TGTGCCAGCTCACCATTACCGGGACTAGCGGGAGAAAGAGCGGAGACCCAGTACTTC
V gene: TRBV11-2; J gene: TRBJ1-5; clone size: .; D gene: .; CDR3 protein: CASSLGGGTNQPQHF; CDR3 DNA: TGTGCCAGCAGCTTGGGCGGCGGGACCAATCAGCCCCAGCATTTT
V gene: TRBV29-1; J gene: TRBJ2-7; clone size: few; D gene: .; CDR3 protein: CSALRGGVYEQYF; CDR3 DNA: TGCAGCGCCCTCAGAGGGGGAGTTTACGAGCAGTACTTC
V gene: TRBV7-9; J gene: TRBJ2-7; clone size: .; D gene: TRBD1; CDR3 protein: CASSHQGQGHEQYF; CDR3 DNA: TGTGCCAGCTCCCACCAGGGACAGGGCCACGAGCAGTACTTC
V gene: TRBV15; J gene: TRBJ2-7; clone size: .; D gene: .; CDR3 protein: CATSRDKTESSYEQYF; CDR3 DNA: TGTGCCACCAGCAGAGATAAGACGGAGTCCTCCTACGAGCAGTACTTC